Reported below is one T cell receptor beta chain. This sample is drawn from a study of blood T cell repertoires in COVID-19. For the study at large: Acute and convalescent COVID-19 samples came from the United States, Italy and Spain. PBMCs, B-cell-depleted T cells, or T cells provided the cDNA or gDNA that made up the material.

The table came from immunoSEQ multiplex PCR; TCRdb's copy has only in-frame clones and leaves some out. The table has tens of thousands of clones, 65% to 85% seen once. Looked up from germline, CDR1 is LNHDA and CDR2 is SQIVND (reference sequence). Deletions cut 1 base from V and 5 bases from J, with 8 bases between. The CDR3 length is 13 residues. V usage is TRBV19 and J usage is TRBJ1-1; perhaps TRBD1 as D (6 bases). Sequenced sample: peripheral blood. The TCR comes from a woman aged 60-70 years with acute or convalescent COVID-19. The CDR3 nucleotides are TGTGCCAGTAGTATAGTTCAGGGGACTGAAGCTTTCTTT. Its translation is CASSIVQGTEAFF.